The rows below give T cell receptor beta chains drawn from one sample of a study of blood T cell repertoires in COVID-19. TCRdb's copy holds only in-frame clones and misses some; the assay was immunoSEQ multiplex PCR. This sample has about 130,000 clones; around 85% occur once, and the top ten carry roughly a sixth. The sequenced sample was peripheral blood. These receptors all stem from a woman older than 75 with acute or convalescent COVID-19. CDR3s include the opening cysteine and the closing phenylalanine or tryptophan. A D gene is named only where the DNA matches it firmly. Clone size, where shown, is once, few, many, or a class for clones that have expanded.

cdr3_length: 13; j_call: TRBJ1-2; d_call: NA; clone_size: NA; v_call: TRBV11-2; cdr3_nt: TGTGCCAGCAGCGAGAGGGTTGGCTATGGCTACACCTTC; cdr3_aa: CASSERVGYGYTF
cdr3_length: 15; j_call: TRBJ1-3; d_call: NA; clone_size: NA; v_call: TRBV5-1; cdr3_nt: TGCGCCAGCAGCCCGATGGTAGGGGGAGGAAACACCATATATTTT; cdr3_aa: CASSPMVGGGNTIYF
cdr3_length: 14; j_call: TRBJ1-5; d_call: NA; clone_size: few; v_call: TRBV7-2; cdr3_nt: TGTGCCAGCAGCCGGCCGGGGGGGGGTGAGCCCCAGCATTTT; cdr3_aa: CASSRPGGGEPQHF
cdr3_length: 13; j_call: TRBJ2-3; d_call: NA; clone_size: NA; v_call: TRBV30; cdr3_nt: TGTGCCTGGAGTGTACTCCGGACAGATACGCAGTATTTT; cdr3_aa: CAWSVLRTDTQYF
cdr3_length: 15; j_call: TRBJ2-5; d_call: NA; clone_size: NA; v_call: TRBV20-1; cdr3_nt: TGCAGTGCTAGTCGGTCTAGCCTCCTTGGAGAGACCCAGTACTTC; cdr3_aa: CSASRSSLLGETQYF
cdr3_length: 13; j_call: TRBJ1-6; d_call: NA; clone_size: NA; v_call: TRBV10-3; cdr3_nt: TGTGCCATCAGTGGGACAATGGGTTCACCCCTCCACTTT; cdr3_aa: CAISGTMGSPLHF
cdr3_length: 15; j_call: TRBJ2-1; d_call: TRBD2; clone_size: NA; v_call: TRBV5-1; cdr3_nt: TGCGCCAGCAGCTTTGGTAGCGGGGGGCTTGACGAGCAGTTCTTC; cdr3_aa: CASSFGSGGLDEQFF
cdr3_length: 17; j_call: TRBJ2-2; d_call: TRBD2; clone_size: NA; v_call: TRBV14; cdr3_nt: TGTGCCAGCAGCCACGACCGACTAGCGGCCAACACCGGGGAGCTGTTTTTT; cdr3_aa: CASSHDRLAANTGELFF
cdr3_length: 13; j_call: TRBJ1-1; d_call: NA; clone_size: few; v_call: TRBV29-1; cdr3_nt: TGCAGCGTTGGTGACAGTTGGTTCACTGAAGCTTTCTTT; cdr3_aa: CSVGDSWFTEAFF
cdr3_length: 14; j_call: TRBJ2-7; d_call: NA; clone_size: NA; v_call: TRBV10-3; cdr3_nt: TGTGCCATCAGTGGGGGGCAGGGCCCTTACGAGCAGTACTTC; cdr3_aa: CAISGGQGPYEQYF
cdr3_length: 16; j_call: TRBJ1-6; d_call: NA; clone_size: NA; v_call: TRBV3-1/TRBV3-2; cdr3_nt: TGTGCCAGCAGCCAAGGGACAGAGCTATATAATTCACCCCTCCACTTT; cdr3_aa: CASSQGTELYNSPLHF
cdr3_length: 15; j_call: TRBJ1-4; d_call: NA; clone_size: NA; v_call: TRBV9; cdr3_nt: TGTGCCAGCAGCGTAGGAGGGAGGACTAATGAAAAACTGTTTTTT; cdr3_aa: CASSVGGRTNEKLFF
cdr3_length: 14; j_call: TRBJ1-1; d_call: TRBD1; clone_size: few; v_call: TRBV18; cdr3_nt: TGTGCCAGCTCACCAGGGACAGGGGAGGCTGAAGCTTTCTTT; cdr3_aa: CASSPGTGEAEAFF
cdr3_length: 15; j_call: TRBJ1-6; d_call: NA; clone_size: few; v_call: TRBV7-9; cdr3_nt: TGTGCCAGCAGCTTTGTGGGCCTCGGTAATTCACCCCTCCACTTT; cdr3_aa: CASSFVGLGNSPLHF